This entry is about one T cell receptor (beta chain). The sample belongs to a study of blood T cell repertoires in COVID-19. V lost 2 bases to trimming and J lost 6 bases; unmatched junction nucleotides: 7. This CDR3 region has 17 residues. CDR1 and CDR2 from the germline V gene are SGHRS and YFSETQ. Clones were sequenced by immunoSEQ multiplex PCR, and TCRdb holds only the in-frame ones, with some missing. The sample includes under 250,000 clones, 70% to 85% of them seen just once. The V and J genes are TRBV5-1 and TRBJ2-3; TRBD2 aligns across 15 bases. The receptor was isolated from a woman aged 60 to 75 who had recovered from COVID-19. The sequenced material came from PBMCs or T cells enriched from blood (not recorded which). CDR3: CASSFGLAGGEYDTQYF. CDR3 DNA sequence: TGCGCCAGCAGCTTCGGACTAGCGGGAGGGGAATACGATACGCAGTATTTT. The whole variable domain, remainder taken from reference TRBV5-1 and TRBJ2-3, is KAGVTQTPRYLIKTRGQQVTLSCSPISGHRSVSWYQQTPGQGLQFLFEYFSETQRNKGNFPGRFSGRQFSNSRSEMNVSTLELGDSALYLCASSFGLAGGEYDTQYFGPGTRLTVL.